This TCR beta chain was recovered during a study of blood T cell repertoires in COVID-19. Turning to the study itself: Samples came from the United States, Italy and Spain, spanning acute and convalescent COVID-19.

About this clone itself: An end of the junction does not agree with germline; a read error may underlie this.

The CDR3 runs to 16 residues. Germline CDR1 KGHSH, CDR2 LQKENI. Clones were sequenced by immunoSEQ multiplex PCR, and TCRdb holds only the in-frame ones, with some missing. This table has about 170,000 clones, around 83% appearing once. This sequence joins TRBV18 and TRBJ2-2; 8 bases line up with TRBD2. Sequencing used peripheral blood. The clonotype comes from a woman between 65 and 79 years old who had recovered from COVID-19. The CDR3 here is CASPPGGTANTGELFF. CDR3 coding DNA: TGTGCCAGCCCACCGGGGGGGACCGCGAACACCGGGGAGCTGTTTTTT.